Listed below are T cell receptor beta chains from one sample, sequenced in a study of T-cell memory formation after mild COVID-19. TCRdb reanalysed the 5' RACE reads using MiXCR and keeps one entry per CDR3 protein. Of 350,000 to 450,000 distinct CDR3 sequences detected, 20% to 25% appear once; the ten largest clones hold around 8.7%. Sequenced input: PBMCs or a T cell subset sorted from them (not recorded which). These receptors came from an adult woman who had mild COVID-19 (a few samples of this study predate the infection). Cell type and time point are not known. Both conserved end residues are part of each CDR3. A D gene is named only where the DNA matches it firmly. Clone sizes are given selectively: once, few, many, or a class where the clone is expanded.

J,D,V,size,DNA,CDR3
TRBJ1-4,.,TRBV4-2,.,TGTGCCAGCAGCCAAGAGGCGAGGGGGTATGCAACGGTACTGGGTGAAAAACTGTTTTTT,CASSQEARGYATVLGEKLFF
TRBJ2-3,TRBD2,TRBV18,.,TGTGCCAGCTCACCCAGAACCAGAGCGGGAGGCGGTAATACGCAGTATTTT,CASSPRTRAGGGNTQYF
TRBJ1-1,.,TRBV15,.,TGTGCCACCAGGAGTCGGGGGGCGAACACTGAAGCTTTCTTT,CATRSRGANTEAFF
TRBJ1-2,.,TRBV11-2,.,TGTGCCAGCAGCTTCCCCGGGGGGCGGCTGGGCTACACCTTC,CASSFPGGRLGYTF
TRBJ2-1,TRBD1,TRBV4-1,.,TGCGCCAGCAGCCGTAACCTGGACAGGGTTTACAATGAGCAGTTCTTC,CASSRNLDRVYNEQFF
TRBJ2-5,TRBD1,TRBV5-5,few,TGTGCCAGCTACAAACAGGGGGCTTTTCACCAAGAGACCCAGTACTTC,CASYKQGAFHQETQYF
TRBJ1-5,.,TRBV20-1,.,TGCAGTGCTAGTGGGTTTGGTGAGAAGCCCCAGCATTTT,CSASGFGEKPQHF
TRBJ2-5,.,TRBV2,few,TGTGCCAGTAATAATGGGGAAAGGTTTGGATCGGAGACCCAGTACTTC,CASNNGERFGSETQYF
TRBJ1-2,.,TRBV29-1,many,TGCAGCGTTGAGGCGCACGACTATGGCTACACCTTC,CSVEAHDYGYTF
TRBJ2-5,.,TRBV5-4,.,TGTGCCAGCAGCTTAGAGTTAGAAGAGACCCAGTACTTC,CASSLELEETQYF